This T cell receptor (beta chain) derives from a study of STAT3 mutations in large granular lymphocyte leukemia. As concerns this clone: Its antigen is not known.

General observations from the study: In about 30% of the 18 patients, new TCR clonotypes emerged after therapy. Every T-cell large granular lymphocyte leukemia patient had at least one immunodominant TCR beta clonotype.

With 0 bases removed from V and 5 bases from J, the gap between germline ends came to 3 bases. CDR1 and CDR2 from the germline V gene are SGHRS and YFSETQ. The CDR3 consists of 13 residues. Some clones are missing from TCRdb's copy, which holds only in-frame ones; the method was immunoSEQ multiplex PCR. The sample yields about 8,700 clones, around nine tenths seen once. This receptor was taken from an elderly man with T-cell large granular lymphocyte leukemia. Some clones in this sample may be carry-over from other donors' samples. The sample comprised peripheral blood mononuclear cells. V usage is TRBV5-1 and J usage is TRBJ1-6; D is ambiguous. The CDR3 protein is CASSLGDNSPLHF. In DNA, the CDR3 is TGCGCCAGCAGCTTGGGAGATAATTCACCCCTCCACTTT.